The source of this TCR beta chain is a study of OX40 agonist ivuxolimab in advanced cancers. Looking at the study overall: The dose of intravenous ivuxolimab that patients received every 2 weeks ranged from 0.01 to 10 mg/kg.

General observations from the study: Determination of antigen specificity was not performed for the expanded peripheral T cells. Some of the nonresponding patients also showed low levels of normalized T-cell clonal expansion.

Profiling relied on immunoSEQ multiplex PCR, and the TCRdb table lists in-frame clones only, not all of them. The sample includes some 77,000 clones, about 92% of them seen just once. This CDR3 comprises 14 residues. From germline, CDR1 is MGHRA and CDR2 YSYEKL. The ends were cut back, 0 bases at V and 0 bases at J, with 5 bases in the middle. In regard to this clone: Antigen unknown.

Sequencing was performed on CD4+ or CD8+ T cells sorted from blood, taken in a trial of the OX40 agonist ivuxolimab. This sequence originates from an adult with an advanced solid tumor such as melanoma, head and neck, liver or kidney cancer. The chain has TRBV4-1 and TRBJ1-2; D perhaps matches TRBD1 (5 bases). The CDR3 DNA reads TGCGCCAGCAGCCAAGAGACAGCTAACTATGGCTACACCTTC. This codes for CASSQETANYGYTF.